This T cell receptor beta chain is from a study of blood T cell repertoires in COVID-19. Participant-reported clinical history was the basis for cohort assignment. In Cohort 3, a recovered donor had either two negative PCRs, clearance, or symptom resolution. Profiled with immunoSEQ multiplex PCR; TCRdb holds only in-frame clones, not every one. This sample has approximately 290,000 clones; 75% to 90% occur once, and the top ten carry roughly 4%. V shed 10 bases, J shed 6 bases, and the junction held 10 bases outside the gene matches. CDR3 length equals 15 residues. In germline, CDR1 is LNHDA, CDR2 SQIVND (reference sequence).

Specimen: PBMCs or T cells enriched from blood (not recorded which). The chain joins TRBV19 to TRBJ1-6; 9 bases map to TRBD1. This sequence was found in a young woman who had recovered from COVID-19. The CDR3 loop is CATKQGAVVNSPLHF. The CDR3 nucleotides are TGTGCCACCAAACAGGGGGCGGTGGTTAATTCACCCCTCCACTTT.